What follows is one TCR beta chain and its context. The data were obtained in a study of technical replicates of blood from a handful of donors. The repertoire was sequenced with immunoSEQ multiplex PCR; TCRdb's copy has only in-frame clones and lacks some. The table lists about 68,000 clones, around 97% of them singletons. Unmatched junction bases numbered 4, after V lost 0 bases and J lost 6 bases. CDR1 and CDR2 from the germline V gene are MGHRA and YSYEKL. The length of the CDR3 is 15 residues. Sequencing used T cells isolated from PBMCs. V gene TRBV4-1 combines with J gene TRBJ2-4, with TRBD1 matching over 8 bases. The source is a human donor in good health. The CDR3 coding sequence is TGCGCCAGCAGCCAAGATGTCGGGACAGGAAACATTCAGTACTTC. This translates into CASSQDVGTGNIQYF.